Listed below are T cell receptor beta chains from one sample, sequenced in a study of blood T cell repertoires in COVID-19. Assay: immunoSEQ multiplex PCR; the TCRdb copy retains only in-frame clones and omits some. The top ten clones hold 5.7% of a sample with roughly 100,000 clones, approximately 92% of them seen once. The sequencing input was peripheral blood. These receptors were collected from a man aged 45-65 years with active COVID-19. CDR3s include the opening cysteine and the closing phenylalanine or tryptophan. Fields, in order: clone size, J gene, D gene, V gene, CDR3 length, CDR3 DNA, CDR3 protein. D genes are given only for firm matches. Not every row has a clone size; where given, it reads once, few, many or a size class.

>NA|TRBJ1-5|NA|TRBV2|16
TGTGCCAGCAGTGTTGGAACAGCCGAATTCAATCAGCCCCAGCATTTT
CASSVGTAEFNQPQHF
>NA|TRBJ1-2|NA|TRBV6-5|13
TGTGCCAGCAGGCCCTCCGGACAGTATGGCTACACCTTC
CASRPSGQYGYTF
>NA|TRBJ2-6|TRBD1|TRBV28|16
TGTGCCAGCACCGAACAGGGGGCAGATGGGGCCAACGTCCTGACTTTC
CASTEQGADGANVLTF
>NA|TRBJ2-7|NA|TRBV7-2|15
TGTGCCAGCAGCTTAAGGTACGGAGCGCCATACGAGCAGTACTTC
CASSLRYGAPYEQYF
>NA|TRBJ2-1|TRBD2|TRBV25-1|15
TGTGCCAGCAGTGAACCCAGCGGGAGAGTTGGTGAGCAGTTCTTC
CASSEPSGRVGEQFF
>NA|TRBJ1-2|TRBD1|TRBV5-6|15
TGTGCCAGCCGACAGGGGGCATCGGTTAGCTATGGCTACACCTTC
CASRQGASVSYGYTF
>NA|TRBJ2-3|TRBD1|TRBV28|16
TGTGCCAGCAGGTCTCCGGGACAGGGAGGAACAGATACGCAGTATTTT
CASRSPGQGGTDTQYF
>NA|TRBJ2-5|NA|TRBV7-3|14
TGTGCCAGCAGCCCGGAGGCAGGGGAAGAGACCCAGTACTTC
CASSPEAGEETQYF
>NA|TRBJ2-2|TRBD2|TRBV5-8|16
TGTGCCAGCACTTCGGGGACTAGCGGATACACCGGGGAGCTGTTTTTT
CASTSGTSGYTGELFF
>NA|TRBJ2-1|NA|TRBV21-1|16
TGTGCCAGCAGCAAAAGGACAGGTGGAACAGGCAATGAGCAGTTCTTC
CASSKRTGGTGNEQFF
>NA|TRBJ1-2|TRBD1|TRBV27|16
TGTGCCAGCAGTTTTCGGACAGGGATGTCAAACTATGGCTACACCTTC
CASSFRTGMSNYGYTF
>few|TRBJ2-1|TRBD2|TRBV6-2/TRBV6-3|18
TGTGCCAGCAGCTCACGGAGGCTAGCGGGGAGCTCCTACAATGAGCAGTTCTTC
CASSSRRLAGSSYNEQFF
>NA|TRBJ2-1|TRBD2|TRBV11-1|16
TGTGCCAGCAGCTTAGTAAGCGGGAAGGCGAACAATGAGCAGTTCTTC
CASSLVSGKANNEQFF
>NA|TRBJ2-1|TRBD2|TRBV7-2|15
TGTGCCAGCAGCTTAACCCGGGGGGGGGACAATGAGCAGTTCTTC
CASSLTRGGDNEQFF
>NA|TRBJ2-1|NA|TRBV7-5|15
TGTGCCAGAAGCTCGGGACTAGCGGGGGTGAATGAGCAGTTCTTC
CARSSGLAGVNEQFF
>once|TRBJ2-7|NA|TRBV7-9|16
TGTGCCAGCAGCTTAGCGCTCCCCAGGCGATCCTACGAGCAGTACTTC
CASSLALPRRSYEQYF
>NA|TRBJ2-1|NA|TRBV15|17
TGTGCCACCAGCCCCGGGGGCGGGAGCAGCTCCTACAATGAGCAGTTCTTC
CATSPGGGSSSYNEQFF
>NA|TRBJ2-1|TRBD2|TRBV19|16
TGTGCCAGTATGCCGGGACTAGCGGGAACCTACAATGAGCAGTTCTTC
CASMPGLAGTYNEQFF
>NA|TRBJ2-7|TRBD2|TRBV19|16
TGTGCCAGTAGTATGGTTTCTAGCGGGAGCTCCTACGAGCAGTACTTC
CASSMVSSGSSYEQYF
>NA|TRBJ1-5|NA|TRBV19|13
TGTGCCAGTAGTATAACAGTCAATCAGCCCCAGCATTTT
CASSITVNQPQHF
>NA|TRBJ2-7|TRBD2|TRBV18|15
TGTGCCAGCTCACCACCAGCGGGAGAGTTCTACGAGCAGTACTTC
CASSPPAGEFYEQYF
>once|TRBJ2-5|TRBD2|TRBV2|17
TGTGCCAGCAGTGGGCGGGCTAGCGGGAGGGCCAAAGAGACCCAGTACTTC
CASSGRASGRAKETQYF
>NA|TRBJ1-1|NA|TRBV20-1|11
TGCAGTGCTAGATGGAGCACTGAAGCTTTCTTT
CSARWSTEAFF
>NA|TRBJ1-1|TRBD1|TRBV18|15
TGTGCCAGCTCACCAGGGACAGGGTACGTCGGTGAAGCTTTCTTT
CASSPGTGYVGEAFF
>once|TRBJ2-1|TRBD1|TRBV5-1|20
TGCGCCAGCACCTCTCCTGGGACAGGGGGGCTAGAGGGGTCCTACAATGAGCAGTTCTTC
CASTSPGTGGLEGSYNEQFF
>NA|TRBJ1-1|TRBD1|TRBV6-1|17
TGTGCCAGCAGTGCAAGGACAGGGGGGGGAATGAACACTGAAGCTTTCTTT
CASSARTGGGMNTEAFF
>NA|TRBJ2-2|TRBD2|TRBV5-4|18
TGTGCCAGCAGCTTGATTAGCGGGAGGGCCGCGAACACCGGGGAGCTGTTTTTT
CASSLISGRAANTGELFF
>NA|TRBJ1-5|TRBD1|TRBV6-2/TRBV6-3|16
TGTGCCAGCAGTCCCACTACAGGGGGCTCTAATCAGCCCCAGCATTTT
CASSPTTGGSNQPQHF
>NA|TRBJ1-5|NA|TRBV10-2|17
TGCGCCAGCAGTTCCACGGGACTAATCTCTGTCTCTCAGCCCCAGCATTTT
CASSSTGLISVSQPQHF
>NA|TRBJ1-5|NA|TRBV6-6|14
TGTGCCAGCAGTTACGGAGGGGGCAATCAGCCCCAGCATTTT
CASSYGGGNQPQHF
>NA|TRBJ1-4|TRBD1|TRBV19|14
TGTGCCAGTAGACGGGGACAGGGTAATGAAAAACTGTTTTTT
CASRRGQGNEKLFF
>NA|TRBJ2-1|TRBD2|TRBV6-5|13
TGTGCCAGTGGGACTAGCTCCTACAATGAGCAGTTCTTC
CASGTSSYNEQFF
>once|TRBJ1-4|TRBD1|TRBV11-2|14
TGTGCCAGCAGCACAGACAGGGGGGATGAAAAACTGTTTTTT
CASSTDRGDEKLFF
>NA|TRBJ2-1|TRBD1|TRBV30|13
TGTGCCCAGGACAGGGGGCGCGGGAATGAGCAGTTCTTC
CAQDRGRGNEQFF
>once|TRBJ1-1|NA|TRBV9|12
TGTGCCAGCAGCGTAGCTGGAGGAAAAGCTTTCTTT
CASSVAGGKAFF
>NA|TRBJ1-1|NA|TRBV15|13
TGTGCCACCAGCGGACGGGGGAGGACTGAAGCTTTCTTT
CATSGRGRTEAFF
>NA|TRBJ1-3|NA|TRBV6-5|13
TGTGCCAGCAACCCTTCGGGTGGAAACACCATATATTTT
CASNPSGGNTIYF
>once|TRBJ2-1|TRBD2|TRBV28|12
TGTGCCAGCAAGACTAGCGGGAATCCGCAGTTCTTC
CASKTSGNPQFF
>NA|TRBJ2-7|NA|TRBV27|14
TGTGCCAGCAGTTTCGCGCAGGAGGCCTACGAGCAGTACTTC
CASSFAQEAYEQYF
>NA|TRBJ2-7|TRBD1|TRBV6-5|14
TGTGCCAGCAGTTGGACAGGGGGGTTGTACGAGCAGTACTTC
CASSWTGGLYEQYF
>once|TRBJ2-1|NA|TRBV10-2|12
TGCGCCAGCAGTCGAGGTTACAATGAGCAGTTCTTC
CASSRGYNEQFF
>few|TRBJ2-1|TRBD2|TRBV6-6|15
TGTGCCAGCAGTTACTCAGGGCGGGAGGACAATGAGCAGTTCTTC
CASSYSGREDNEQFF
>NA|TRBJ2-1|TRBD2|TRBV4-2|15
TGTGCCAGCAGCCAAGACGGGACTAGCCGGAATGAGCAGTTCTTC
CASSQDGTSRNEQFF
>NA|TRBJ1-1|NA|TRBV12-3/TRBV12-4|13
TGTGCCAGCAGCCCCGACGGGAGCACTGAAGCTTTCTTT
CASSPDGSTEAFF
>NA|TRBJ1-1|NA|TRBV5-1|13
TGCGCCAGCAGCTCTGGAGCGAACACTGAAGCTTTCTTT
CASSSGANTEAFF
>once|TRBJ2-3|TRBD2|TRBV6-5|15
TGTGCCAGCAGCCGGACTAGCGGGAGGTCCGATACGCAGTATTTT
CASSRTSGRSDTQYF
>NA|TRBJ2-1|NA|TRBV24-1|16
TGTGCCACCAGTGACCCGGTTGCAGGCTCCTACAATGAGCAGTTCTTC
CATSDPVAGSYNEQFF
>NA|TRBJ1-2|TRBD1|TRBV28|14
TGTGCCAGCAGTGACGGGACAGGACGTTATGGCTACACCTTC
CASSDGTGRYGYTF
>NA|TRBJ2-3|NA|TRBV5-8|17
TGTGCCAGCAGCTTGGGGGCGGGACTCGGGAGCACAGATACGCAGTATTTT
CASSLGAGLGSTDTQYF
>NA|TRBJ2-1|NA|TRBV7-2|15
TGTGCCAGCAGCGAGGACTGGAGCTCCTACAATGAGCAGTTCTTC
CASSEDWSSYNEQFF
>NA|TRBJ2-1|TRBD2|TRBV6-1|18
TGTGCCAGCAGTGTTCGCGCGTCGGGACTAGCGGGGAACAATGAGCAGTTCTTC
CASSVRASGLAGNNEQFF
>NA|TRBJ2-5|TRBD2|TRBV24-1|16
TGTGCCACCAGTGATTTCGCGGGTGGGGGGGAGGAGACCCAGTACTTC
CATSDFAGGGEETQYF
>NA|TRBJ2-1|NA|TRBV9|18
TGTGCCAGCAGCGTAGCGGCGGTCATTTTTAGCTCCTACAATGAGCAGTTCTTC
CASSVAAVIFSSYNEQFF
>few|TRBJ2-7|TRBD2|TRBV27|16
TGTGCCAGCAGTTTTCCACGGGGGGGAGGGCCCTCCGAGCAGTACTTC
CASSFPRGGGPSEQYF
>NA|TRBJ2-7|TRBD1|TRBV7-9|16
TGTGCCAGCAGCTTAGGCTACGGACAGGGGGCTGACGAGCAGTACTTC
CASSLGYGQGADEQYF
>few|TRBJ1-6|NA|TRBV5-5|15
TGTGCCAGCAGCTTGGAGGGGGGGAGGACTTCACCCCTCCACTTT
CASSLEGGRTSPLHF
>NA|TRBJ2-1|TRBD2|TRBV10-3|15
TGTGCCATCAGGGTGACAGAGACTAGCGGGAGACCCCAGTTCTTC
CAIRVTETSGRPQFF
>NA|TRBJ1-2|NA|TRBV2|13
TGTGCCAGTAGAGACAGGTTCTACTATGGCTACACCTTC
CASRDRFYYGYTF
>NA|TRBJ1-6|NA|TRBV7-6|15
TGTGCCAGCAGCTCGACGACCTCGGGATATTCACCCCTCCACTTT
CASSSTTSGYSPLHF